The 5 T cell receptor beta chains below all came from one sample that was sequenced in a study of blood T cell repertoires in COVID-19. Libraries were prepared by immunoSEQ multiplex PCR; TCRdb keeps only in-frame clonotypes and omits some of them. The repertoire holds 150,000 to 250,000 clones, with about 86% as singletons. Source material: PBMCs or T cells enriched from blood (not recorded which). The receptor source for this set is a man between 40 and 49 years old who had recovered from COVID-19.

The chain is built from TRBV11-3 and TRBJ2-2; a weak D match, TRBD2 (5 bases). Germline assignment: CDR1 SGHNT and CDR2 YENEEA. This CDR3 is built from 14 residues. Trimming removed 3 bases from V and 5 bases from J, with 10 bases in between. Written as DNA, the CDR3 is TGTGCCAGCAGCTTGGCTTCGGGGACCGGGGAGCTGTTTTTT. It specifies CASSLASGTGELFF.

In this sample, this clone turned up once. The V gene is TRBV2, the J gene TRBJ1-3, with 12 bases fitting TRBD1. The germline V gene has CDR1 SNHLY and CDR2 FYNNEI. With 6 bases clipped from V and 0 bases from J, the junction kept 3 bases outside the gene matches. This CDR3 has 16 amino acids. CDR3 protein: CASRPGQGASGNTIYF. CDR3 DNA: TGTGCCAGCAGGCCGGGACAGGGGGCCTCTGGAAACACCATATATTTT. Looking up the rest from reference TRBV2 and TRBJ1-3 gives the full variable domain: EPEVTQTPSHQVTQMGQEVILRCVPISNHLYFYWYRQILGQKVEFLVSFYNNEISEKSEIFDDQFSVERPDGSNFTLKIRSTKLEDSAMYFCASRPGQGASGNTIYFGEGSWLTVV.

This clone occurred once. The chain is built from TRBV2 and TRBJ2-3; no firm D call. The CDR3 runs 17 residues. V lost 2 bases, J lost 0 bases, and 15 bases lay in between. CDR1 is SNHLY, CDR2 FYNNEI, per germline. CDR3 nucleotide sequence: TGTGCCAGCAGTGAATCGGTAATCGAGGCTAGCACAGATACGCAGTATTTT. This gives the protein CASSESVIEASTDTQYF.

V usage is TRBV2 and J usage is TRBJ2-3, with 15 nucleotides matching TRBD2. The CDR3 consists of 15 residues. CDR1 and CDR2 (germline): SNHLY, FYNNEI. With 7 bases clipped from V and 4 bases from J, the junction kept 3 bases outside the gene matches. CDR3 in DNA: TGTGCCAGCAAGGGACTAGCGGGGGGAGCAGATACGCAGTATTTT. It is translated as CASKGLAGGADTQYF.

The J gene is TRBJ1-1, the V gene TRBV13, with 7 positions matching TRBD1. J lost 1 base, V lost 6 bases, and 11 bases had no gene match. The CDR3 consists of 16 residues. Per the germline V gene, CDR1 is PRHDT and CDR2 is FYEKMQ (reference sequence). The CDR3 region has the DNA TGTGCCAGCAGACATACAGGGGCCCCTGCGAACACTGAAGCTTTCTTT. Its translation: CASRHTGAPANTEAFF.